These 15 T cell receptor beta chains were sequenced from one sample in a study of blood T cell repertoires in COVID-19. TCRdb keeps only in-frame clones here, not all; method: immunoSEQ multiplex PCR. In the table there are 130,000 to 150,000 clones, 85% to 90% of which are singletons. Sequenced: peripheral blood. These receptors all stem from a man in his fifties or sixties with active or convalescent COVID-19.

This clone has just one count. DNA of the CDR3: TGTGCCAGCAGCGTAGGTTTCGCAGGGGGCCGGACTGAAGCTTTCTTT. Translating gives CASSVGFAGGRTEAFF. The chain carries TRBV9 and TRBJ1-1, with 8 bases that match TRBD1. The V segment lost 0 bases and the J segment 5 bases; nucleotides outside the gene matches: 9. The CDR3 loop spans 16 amino acids. Germline CDR1 is SGDLS and CDR2 is YYNGEE.

This chain links TRBV4-2 with TRBJ2-3; no reliable D call. The germline V gene has CDR1 LGHNA and CDR2 YNFKEQ. CDR3 length: 13 residues. With 3 bases removed from V and 2 bases from J, the gap between germline ends came to 6 bases. CDR3 protein: CASSHRDTDTQYF. CDR3 nucleotide sequence: TGTGCCAGCAGCCACCGAGACACAGATACGCAGTATTTT.

This rearrangement joins TRBV12-3 or TRBV12-4 to TRBJ2-2; a weak D match, TRBD1 (5 bases). The germline V and J ends were trimmed by 2 bases and 6 bases, with 7 bases remaining between them. This CDR3 comprises 13 residues. The CDR3 DNA reads TGTGCCAGCAGTTTATCAGGGTCCGGGGAGCTGTTTTTT. It translates to CASSLSGSGELFF.

The CDR3 here is CASSEAFAVDTQYF. CDR3 DNA: TGTGCCAGCAGTGAAGCGTTCGCGGTAGATACGCAGTATTTT. This chain connects TRBV6-1 to TRBJ2-3; no firm D call. The CDR3 is 14 amino acids. Germline-derived CDR1 and CDR2 are MNHNS and SASEGT. Between the trimmed V and J ends, which lost 0 bases and 5 bases, there was a span of 9 bases.

This sequence joins TRBV18 and TRBJ2-1, with TRBD1 as a possible D gene (5 bases). Per germline, CDR1 KGHSH and CDR2 LQKENI. The CDR3 is 16 amino acids. V shed 3 bases and J shed 2 bases, with 14 bases lying between them. CDR3 protein: CASSPVSQGAYNEQFF. The CDR3 DNA reads TGTGCCAGCTCACCTGTCAGCCAAGGGGCCTACAATGAGCAGTTCTTC.

The chain couples TRBV5-6 to TRBJ1-5; D possibly corresponds to TRBD1 (5 bases). Trimming took 1 base from V and 3 from J, leaving 11 bases between them. Germline V lookup: CDR1 SGHDT, CDR2 YYEEEE. The length of the CDR3 is 15 residues. CDR3: CASSLFQGINQPQHF. Written as DNA, the CDR3 is TGTGCCAGCAGCTTGTTCCAGGGAATCAATCAGCCCCAGCATTTT.

This clone was found once. This chain uses TRBV11-2 with TRBJ2-7; D possibly corresponds to TRBD1 (6 bases). Germline values: CDR1 SGHAT, CDR2 FQNNGV. This CDR3 has 16 residues. V shed 0 bases and J shed 2 bases, with 14 bases lying between them. The chain's CDR3 is CASSLDLSQGAYEQYF. The CDR3 DNA reads TGTGCCAGCAGCTTAGATCTATCACAGGGTGCCTACGAGCAGTACTTC. Filled out from reference TRBV11-2 and TRBJ2-7, the complete variable domain reads EAGVAQSPRYKIIEKRQSVAFWCNPISGHATLYWYQQILGQGPKLLIQFQNNGVVDDSQLPKDRFSAERLKGVDSTLKIQPAKLEDSAVYLCASSLDLSQGAYEQYFGPGTRLTVT.

This chain connects TRBV20-1 to TRBJ2-1; 7 positions match TRBD2. The CDR3 spans 15 residues. CDR1 is DFQATT, CDR2 SNEGSKA, per germline (reference sequence). The V gene end was trimmed by 3 bases and the J gene end by 6 bases; junction bases not matched to a gene: 11. As DNA, the CDR3 is TGCAGTGCTAGTGTGGGCGGGAGTTGGGTCAATGAGCAGTTCTTC. Translating gives CSASVGGSWVNEQFF.

The V gene is TRBV30, the J gene TRBJ2-3; TRBD2 agrees at 8 bases. Per germline, CDR1 GTSNPN and CDR2 SVGIG (reference sequence). J gave up 3 bases and V 3 bases, and 5 bases lay outside the gene matches. The CDR3 is 14 amino acids. CDR3 amino acids: CAWRKIAGTDTQYF. The CDR3 bases are TGTGCCTGGAGGAAGATAGCGGGAACAGATACGCAGTATTTT.

The chain links TRBV19 to TRBJ2-3; 8 bases are a match to TRBD2. Germline trimming cut 4 bases from V and 9 bases from J; bases unmatched to any gene: 9. Germline CDR1 LNHDA, CDR2 SQIVND (reference sequence). This CDR3 has 14 residues. The CDR3 loop is CASSTLTSAGTQYF. As DNA, the CDR3 is TGTGCCAGTAGTACCCTGACTAGCGCGGGCACGCAGTATTTT. The complete variable domain, with remaining parts taken from reference TRBV19 and TRBJ2-3, reads DGGITQSPKYLFRKEGQNVTLSCEQNLNHDAMYWYRQDPGQGLRLIYYSQIVNDFQKGDIAEGYSVSREKKESFPLTVTSAQKNPTAFYLCASSTLTSAGTQYFGPGTRLTVL.

The chain is built from TRBV5-1 and TRBJ2-1; 8 nucleotides line up with TRBD2. V lost 2 bases and J lost 12; bases outside the gene matches: 13. The CDR3 runs 15 residues. Germline V lookup: CDR1 SGHRS, CDR2 YFSETQ. The CDR3 reads CASSFDGLAALGQFF. The CDR3 DNA reads TGCGCCAGCAGCTTTGACGGACTAGCTGCCCTCGGGCAGTTCTTC.

The rearrangement joins TRBV5-1 to TRBJ1-1; 11 bases align to TRBD1. The CDR3 spans 17 residues. CDR1 and CDR2 (germline): SGHRS, YFSETQ. V was clipped by 2 bases and J by 1 base; unmatched bases: 7. As DNA, the CDR3 is TGCGCCAGCAGCTTCGGACAGGGGGCCCAAACGAACACTGAAGCTTTCTTT. Its translation: CASSFGQGAQTNTEAFF.

Only a few counts were recorded for this clone. The J gene is TRBJ1-5, the V gene TRBV5-1; TRBD1 matches 8 bases. The CDR3 extends over 15 amino acids. V lost 4 bases to trimming and J lost 0 bases; unmatched junction nucleotides: 3. Germline assignment: CDR1 SGHRS and CDR2 YFSETQ. The chain's CDR3 is CASSTTGDSNQPQHF. Here the CDR3 DNA reads TGCGCCAGCAGCACGACAGGGGATAGCAATCAGCCCCAGCATTTT. Together with reference TRBV5-1 and TRBJ1-5, the CDR3 gives the full variable domain: KAGVTQTPRYLIKTRGQQVTLSCSPISGHRSVSWYQQTPGQGLQFLFEYFSETQRNKGNFPGRFSGRQFSNSRSEMNVSTLELGDSALYLCASSTTGDSNQPQHFGDGTRLSIL.

This clone was counted once. The chain is built from TRBV19 and TRBJ2-1; TRBD1 matches at 9 bases. V was clipped by 5 bases and J by 1 base; unmatched bases: 24. Germline lookup yields CDR1 LNHDA and CDR2 SQIVND (reference sequence). The CDR3 sequence is 22 residues long. CDR3 bases: TGTGCCAGTAGTCACAGACCTTTGTCCCGGGACAGGGTCCCCAGGTCCTACAATGAGCAGTTCTTC. Translating it yields CASSHRPLSRDRVPRSYNEQFF.

The chain joins TRBV25-1 to TRBJ1-2; the match to TRBD1 covers 7 bases. The CDR3 is made up of 15 amino acids. J gave up 8 bases and V 2 bases, and 11 bases lay outside the gene matches. Germline CDR1 is MGHDK and CDR2 is SYGVNS. The CDR3 DNA follows: TGTGCCAGCAGTGAACTGGGGACAGCGCCTAGAGGCTACACCTTC. Translated: CASSELGTAPRGYTF.